This T cell receptor beta chain appears in the sequencing data of a study of T cell clonality in common variable immunodeficiency. Patients had low serum IgG, IgA and/or IgM and specific antibody deficiency. Libraries were prepared by immunoSEQ multiplex PCR; TCRdb keeps only in-frame clonotypes and omits some of them. The sample is made up of about 33,000 clones, none counted only once. CDR3 size: 14 residues. V dropped 1 base and J dropped 5 bases, with 11 bases sitting between them. Germline V gene lookup returns CDR1 LNHDA and CDR2 SQIVND (reference sequence). Study outcomes and limitations: Authors noted CVID clonality's cause needs subpopulation repertoire sequencing. Reportedly, TCR beta sequences from common variable immunodeficiency showed fewer deletions and N-nucleotide insertions.

This clone was detected many times. Its matching antigen is unknown. The missing CDR3 end, 3 residues past where the read stops, is filled in from the germline J gene. The V gene is TRBV19, the J gene TRBJ1-2; unclear D gene. Material: peripheral blood mononuclear cells. The sequence was obtained from a human donor with common variable immunodeficiency. The CDR3 protein is CASSIAAVQYGYTF. The CDR3 bases that were read are TGTGCCAGTAGTATAGCCGCAGTCCAGTATGGC.